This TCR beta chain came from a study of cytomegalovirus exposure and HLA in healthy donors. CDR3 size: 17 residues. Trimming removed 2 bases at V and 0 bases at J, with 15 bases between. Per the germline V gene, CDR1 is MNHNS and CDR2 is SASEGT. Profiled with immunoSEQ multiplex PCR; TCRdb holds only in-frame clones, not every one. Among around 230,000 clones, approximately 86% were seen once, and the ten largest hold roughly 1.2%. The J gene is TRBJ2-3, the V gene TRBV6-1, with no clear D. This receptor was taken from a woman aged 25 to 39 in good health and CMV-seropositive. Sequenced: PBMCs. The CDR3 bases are TGTGCCAGCAGTGAAATTTGGCAGGCAATAAGCACAGATACGCAGTATTTT. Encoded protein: CASSEIWQAISTDTQYF.